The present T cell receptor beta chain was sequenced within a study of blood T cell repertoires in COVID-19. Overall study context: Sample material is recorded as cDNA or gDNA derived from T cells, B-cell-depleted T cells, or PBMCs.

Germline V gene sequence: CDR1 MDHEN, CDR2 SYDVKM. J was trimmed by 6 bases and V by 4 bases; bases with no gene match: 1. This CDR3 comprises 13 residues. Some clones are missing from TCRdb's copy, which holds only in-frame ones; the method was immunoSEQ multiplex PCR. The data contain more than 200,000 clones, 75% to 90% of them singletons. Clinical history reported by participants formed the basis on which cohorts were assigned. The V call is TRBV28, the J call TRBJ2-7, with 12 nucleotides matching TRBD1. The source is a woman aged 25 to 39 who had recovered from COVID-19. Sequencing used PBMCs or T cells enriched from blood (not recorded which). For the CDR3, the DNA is TGTGCCAGCAGTTGGGACAGGGGGCGCGAGCAGTACTTC. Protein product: CASSWDRGREQYF. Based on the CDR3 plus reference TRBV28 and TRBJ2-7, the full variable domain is DVKVTQSSRYLVKRTGEKVFLECVQDMDHENMFWYRQDPGLGLRLIYFSYDVKMKEKGDIPEGYSVSREKKERFSLILESASTNQTSMYLCASSWDRGREQYFGPGTRLTVT.